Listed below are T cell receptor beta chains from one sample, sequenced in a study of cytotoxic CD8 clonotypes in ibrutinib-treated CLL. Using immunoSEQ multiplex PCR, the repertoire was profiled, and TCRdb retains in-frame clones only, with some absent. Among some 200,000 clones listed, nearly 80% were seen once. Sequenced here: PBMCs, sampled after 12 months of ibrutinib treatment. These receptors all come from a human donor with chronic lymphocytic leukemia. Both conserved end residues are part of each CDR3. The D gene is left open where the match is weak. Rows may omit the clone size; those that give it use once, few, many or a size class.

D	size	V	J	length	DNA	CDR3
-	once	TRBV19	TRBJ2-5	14	TGTGCCAGTAGTATCGCCAGGGGCCAAGAGACCCAGTACTTC	CASSIARGQETQYF
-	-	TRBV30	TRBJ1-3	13	TGTGCCTGGAGTCTGGAGTCTGGAAACACCATATATTTT	CAWSLESGNTIYF
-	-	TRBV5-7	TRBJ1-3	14	TGTGCCAGCAGCCCCGGGACCTCTGGAAACACCATATATTTT	CASSPGTSGNTIYF
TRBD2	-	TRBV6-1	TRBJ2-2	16	TGTGCCAGCAGTGGCCCTAGCGGGAGGGCCGTCGGGGAGCTGTTTTTT	CASSGPSGRAVGELFF
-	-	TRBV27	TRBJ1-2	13	TGTGCCAGCAGGGACAGTTTGAACTATGGCTACACCTTC	CASRDSLNYGYTF
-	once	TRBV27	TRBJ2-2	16	TGTGCCAGCAGTTTTAGGGCAGCGGGTGACACCGGGGAGCTGTTTTTT	CASSFRAAGDTGELFF
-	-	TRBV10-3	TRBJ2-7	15	TGTGCCATCAGTGACCAGGGGGGGACCTCCTACGAGCAGTACTTC	CAISDQGGTSYEQYF
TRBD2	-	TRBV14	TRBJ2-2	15	TGTGCCAGCAGCCACCTACTAGCGGGGGCCGGGGAGCTGTTTTTT	CASSHLLAGAGELFF
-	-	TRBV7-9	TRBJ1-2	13	TGTGCCAGCAGTGTAGGGATATTGGGAGGCTACACCTTC	CASSVGILGGYTF
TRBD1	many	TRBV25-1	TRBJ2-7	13	TGTGCCAGCAGTGGGACAGGTAATTACGAGCAGTACTTC	CASSGTGNYEQYF
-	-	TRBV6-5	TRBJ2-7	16	TGTGCCAGCAGTTACGTCAGGGGCAGTCGGTCCTACGAGCAGTACTTC	CASSYVRGSRSYEQYF
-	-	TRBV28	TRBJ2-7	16	TGTGCCAGCCCCCCGAAAGTGGCACAGGGTTCCTACGAGCAGTACTTC	CASPPKVAQGSYEQYF
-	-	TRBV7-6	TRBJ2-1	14	TGTGCCAGCAGCTTAGGTGGAGGGGTGGATGAGCAGTTCTTC	CASSLGGGVDEQFF
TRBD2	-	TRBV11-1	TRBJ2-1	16	TGTGCCAGCAGCTTATTTGGAGCGGGAGCGGGCGATGAGCAGTTCTTC	CASSLFGAGAGDEQFF
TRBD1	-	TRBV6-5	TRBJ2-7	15	TGTGCCAGCAGTTACGACAGGGATAGCTCCTACGAGCAGTACTTC	CASSYDRDSSYEQYF
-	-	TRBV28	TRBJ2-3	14	TGTGCCAGCAGTTCCGGACAGAGCCTGGATACGCAGTATTTT	CASSSGQSLDTQYF
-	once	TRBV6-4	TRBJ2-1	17	TGTGCCAGCAGTGACCCCTCGCCCGGTGGAGGGGGGACTGAGCAGTTCTTC	CASSDPSPGGGGTEQFF
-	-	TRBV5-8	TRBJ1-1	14	TGTGCCAGCAGCTTACGGGACTTGAACACTGAAGCTTTCTTT	CASSLRDLNTEAFF
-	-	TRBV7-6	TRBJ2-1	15	TGTGCCAGCTCCCCGGAGGGAAGAGCTTACAATGAGCAGTTCTTC	CASSPEGRAYNEQFF
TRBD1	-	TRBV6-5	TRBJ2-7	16	TGTGCCAGCAGTTACGGAGGGACAGGGGGAACCTACGAGCAGTACTTC	CASSYGGTGGTYEQYF
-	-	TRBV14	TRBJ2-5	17	TGTGCCAGCAGCCAAGCTACCCGTTGGCTAGCCGGCGAGACCCAGTACTTC	CASSQATRWLAGETQYF
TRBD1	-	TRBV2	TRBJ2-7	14	TGTGCCAGCCGCCTGCGGGACAGGGTCAACGAGCAGTACTTC	CASRLRDRVNEQYF
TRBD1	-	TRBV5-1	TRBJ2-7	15	TGCGCCAGCAGCTTCGAGGGACAGGGGGGATACGAGCAGTACTTC	CASSFEGQGGYEQYF
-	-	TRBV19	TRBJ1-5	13	TGTGCCAGTAGTATCCTCACAGGTCAGCCCCAGCATTTT	CASSILTGQPQHF
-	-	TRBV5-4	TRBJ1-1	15	TGTGCCAGCAGCTCCACACAGGGCGAGGGCACTGAAGCTTTCTTT	CASSSTQGEGTEAFF
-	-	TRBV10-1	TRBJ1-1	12	TGCGCCAGCAGTGGGAACGACAGGGAAGCTTTCTTT	CASSGNDREAFF
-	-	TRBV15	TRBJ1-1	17	TGTGCCACCAGCAGAGAGTGGCAGGTACTTATGGGCACTGAAGCTTTCTTT	CATSREWQVLMGTEAFF
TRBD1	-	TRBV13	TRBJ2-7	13	TGTGCCAGCAGCCGCACAGGGGGAGGCGAGCAGTACTTC	CASSRTGGGEQYF
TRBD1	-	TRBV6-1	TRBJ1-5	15	TGTGCCAGCAACCCACTGGACAGGGACAATCAGCCCCAGCATTTT	CASNPLDRDNQPQHF
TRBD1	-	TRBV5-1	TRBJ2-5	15	TGCGCCAGCAGCTTACAGGGGGCACGGCAAGAGACCCAGTACTTC	CASSLQGARQETQYF
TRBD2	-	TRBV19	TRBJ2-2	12	TGTGCCGGAGGGACTAGCACCGGGGAGCTGTTTTTT	CAGGTSTGELFF
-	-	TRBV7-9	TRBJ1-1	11	TGTGCCAGCGGGTGGGGGACTGAAGCTTTCTTT	CASGWGTEAFF
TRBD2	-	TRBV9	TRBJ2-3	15	TGTGCCAGCAGCGCCTGGACTAGCGGGGGGGATACGCAGTATTTT	CASSAWTSGGDTQYF
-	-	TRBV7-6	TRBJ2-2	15	TGTGCCAGCAGCTTAGGACAGGTTGGCACCGGGGAGCTGTTTTTT	CASSLGQVGTGELFF
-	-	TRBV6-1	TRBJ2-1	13	TGTGCCAGCAGTCGGCAGCCCTACAATGAGCAGTTCTTC	CASSRQPYNEQFF
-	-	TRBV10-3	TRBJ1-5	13	TGTGCCATCAGTGGTAACAGGGATCAGCCCCAGCATTTT	CAISGNRDQPQHF
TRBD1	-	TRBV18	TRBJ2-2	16	TGTGCCAGCTCACCTCAGGGGGCCCCGGGCACCGGGGAGCTGTTTTTT	CASSPQGAPGTGELFF
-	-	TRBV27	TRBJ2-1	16	TGTGCCAGCAGTTTATCGGGGATTGGGTTTTACAATGAGCAGTTCTTC	CASSLSGIGFYNEQFF